Listed here are 21 T cell receptor beta chains from one sample, sequenced in a study of read filtering for tumor transcriptome and immune sequencing. The library was built from 400 ng RNA with molecular barcoded adaptors for alpha/delta and beta/gamma chains. TCRdb ran MiXCR on the reads and lists one entry per CDR3 protein. The data contain some 20,000 distinct CDR3 sequences, roughly a fifth of them singletons. The sequencing input was a population of CD138-negative cells sorted from bone marrow. These receptors were taken from a donor over 35 with multiple myeloma.

V and J are TRBV20-1 and TRBJ2-7; TRBD2 matches 10 bases. The germline V gene encodes CDR1 DFQATT and CDR2 SNEGSKA (reference sequence). The CDR3 totals 16 residues. With 6 bases clipped from V and 3 bases from J, the junction kept 14 bases outside the gene matches. CDR3 nucleotides: TGCAGTGCCGACGGGACTAGCGCTCCTGGGGGCTACGAGCAGTACTTC. Translation: CSADGTSAPGGYEQYF.

A word on this clonotype: Only one base separates this from a far larger clonotype, so it likely reflects a read error. The chain combines TRBV7-9 with TRBJ2-3, with D maybe TRBD2 (5 bases). V lost 5 bases to trimming and J lost 0 bases, with 9 bases between them. CDR3 size: 14 residues. Germline V gives CDR1 SEHNR, CDR2 FQNEAQ (reference sequence). DNA of the CDR3: TGTGCCAGCAGCATTAGCGTGAGCACAGATACGCAGTATTTT. Protein product: CASSISVSTDTQYF.

This chain joins TRBV5-1 and TRBJ2-1, with no clear D. This CDR3 region has 14 residues. V shed 1 base and J shed 6 bases, with 11 bases lying between them. Germline V gene data show CDR1 as SGHRS and CDR2 as YFSETQ. CDR3 in amino acids: CASSLFLQSNEQFF. CDR3 DNA: TGCGCCAGCAGCTTGTTTCTACAAAGCAATGAGCAGTTCTTC. The full variable domain, its missing parts supplied by reference TRBV5-1 and TRBJ2-1, is KAGVTQTPRYLIKTRGQQVTLSCSPISGHRSVSWYQQTPGQGLQFLFEYFSETQRNKGNFPGRFSGRQFSNSRSEMNVSTLELGDSALYLCASSLFLQSNEQFFGPGTRLTVL.

This clonotype has more than one count but fewer than ten. This chain joins TRBV7-2 and TRBJ2-4, with D possibly matching TRBD2 (7 bases). The V end was cut by 1 base, the J end by 0 bases, with 10 bases between. CDR3 length: 16 residues. Germline V lookup: CDR1 SGHTA, CDR2 FQGNSA. Here the CDR3 DNA reads TGTGCCAGCAGCTTAGAAGCGGGACAAGCCAAAAACATTCAGTACTTC. Protein: CASSLEAGQAKNIQYF.

V is TRBV6-6 and J is TRBJ2-4; no definite D call. Germline V gives CDR1 MNHNY, CDR2 SVGAGI (reference sequence). With 6 bases removed from V and 4 bases from J, the gap between germline ends came to 16 bases. The CDR3 consists of 15 residues. In nucleotides, the CDR3 is TGTGCCAGCAGCGCACCGGGCAGCTCGAAAAACATTCAGTACTTC. It codes for CASSAPGSSKNIQYF.

By share, this clonotype counts as medium-sized. V usage is TRBV20-1 and J usage is TRBJ2-7; no clear D. The CDR3 totals 11 residues. Per the germline V gene, CDR1 is DFQATT and CDR2 is SNEGSKA (reference sequence). The V end was cut by 3 bases, the J end by 3 bases, with 6 bases between. CDR3 region: CSASRVYEQYF. The CDR3 nucleotides read TGCAGTGCTAGCCGAGTCTACGAGCAGTACTTC.

This clonotype is medium-sized within its sample. This sequence joins TRBV29-1 and TRBJ2-5, with a weak D call TRBD2 (5 bases). This CDR3 is built from 14 residues. Between the trimmed V and J ends, which lost 5 bases and 7 bases, there was a span of 20 bases. Germline CDR1 is SQVTM and CDR2 is ANQGSEA. In DNA, the CDR3 is TGCAGCGTTTCCCCAGCGCTAGATCGGGGGACCCAGTACTTC. This gives the protein CSVSPALDRGTQYF.

In its sample, this clonotype was seen many times. The chain couples TRBV19 to TRBJ2-2; a possible D gene is TRBD2 (5 bases). The germline CDR1 and CDR2 sequences are LNHDA and SQIVND (reference sequence). The germline V and J ends were trimmed by 4 bases and 5 bases, with 11 bases remaining between them. This CDR3 is 14 amino acids long. This CDR3 is CASSTLAETGELFF. The CDR3 DNA is TGTGCCAGTAGTACGCTAGCTGAGACCGGGGAGCTGTTTTTT.

Ten or more counts support this clonotype. The rearrangement links TRBV29-1 to TRBJ1-1; 7 bases align to TRBD1. The CDR3 is 13 amino acids. Germline V gene data show CDR1 as SQVTM and CDR2 as ANQGSEA. The junction had 8 bases not matched to a gene; V was cut back by 6 bases and J by 4 bases. The CDR3 coding sequence is TGCAGCGTAACTCGGGGACAGAGCACTGAAGCTTTCTTT. Its translation is CSVTRGQSTEAFF.

In its sample, this clonotype was seen many times. The chain recombines TRBV29-1 with TRBJ2-2; D is perhaps TRBD1 (6 bases). Germline V gene sequence: CDR1 SQVTM, CDR2 ANQGSEA. The V end was cut by 7 bases, the J end by 0 bases, with 15 bases between. The CDR3 sequence is 15 residues long. CDR3 loop: CSAIGGLTNTGELFF. CDR3 in DNA: TGCAGCGCGATAGGGGGTCTTACGAACACCGGGGAGCTGTTTTTT.

In this sample, this clonotype turned up many times. This chain connects TRBV9 to TRBJ2-3; D might be TRBD2 (6 bases). From germline, CDR1 is SGDLS and CDR2 YYNGEE. The CDR3 covers 12 residues. V gave up 6 bases and J gave up 5 bases, with 10 bases separating them. Written as DNA, the CDR3 is TGTGCCAGCACCCCCGGGGGAGATACGCAGTATTTT. This gives the protein CASTPGGDTQYF.

Concerning this clonotype itself: A read error may account for a junction end that differs from germline. The genes are TRBV11-2 and TRBJ2-1; possible D gene TRBD2, 5 bases. Germline V gene data show CDR1 as SGHAT and CDR2 as FQNNGV. The CDR3 is 14 residues long. The CDR3 DNA reads TGTGCCAGCAGCGAGATTACAACTAGTCCTGAGCGGTTCTTC. Protein product: CASSEITTSPERFF.

Ten or more counts support this clonotype. The gene calls are TRBV28 and TRBJ2-7; D ambiguous. There are 12 residues in the CDR3. Trimming pared 11 bases from V and 3 bases from J, leaving 14 bases between. Looked up from germline, CDR1 is MDHEN and CDR2 is SYDVKM. CDR3 bases: TGTGCCGCTGGGCGCAAGAACTACGAGCAGTACTTC. It is translated as CAAGRKNYEQYF. Drawing the rest from reference TRBV28 and TRBJ2-7, the complete variable domain is DVKVTQSSRYLVKRTGEKVFLECVQDMDHENMFWYRQDPGLGLRLIYFSYDVKMKEKGDIPEGYSVSREKKERFSLILESASTNQTSMYLCAAGRKNYEQYFGPGTRLTVT.

This clonotype has just one count. The chain links TRBV29-1 to TRBJ1-2; D is undetermined. Germline CDR1 is SQVTM and CDR2 is ANQGSEA. V was shortened by 5 bases and J by 0 bases, with 7 bases between the two germline ends. The CDR3 has 12 residues. The CDR3 DNA sequence: TGCAGCGTTCCAGCCCCTAACTATGGCTACACCTTC. Protein product: CSVPAPNYGYTF.

The chain carries TRBV19 and TRBJ2-5; no firm D call. The CDR3 covers 12 residues. CDR1 is LNHDA and CDR2 is SQIVND in the germline V gene (reference sequence). V gave up 5 bases and J gave up 3 bases, with 7 bases separating them. The CDR3 sequence: CASSGVEETQYF. The CDR3, as DNA: TGTGCCAGTAGTGGGGTAGAAGAGACCCAGTACTTC.

On this clonotype itself: This may be a read error, as it is one base from a much larger clone. Written as DNA, the CDR3 is TGTGCCCGCAGCCCTATTACTAGCACAGATACGCAGTATTTT. This encodes CARSPITSTDTQYF. The gene calls are TRBV7-2 and TRBJ2-3; D not resolved. In germline, CDR1 is SGHTA, CDR2 FQGNSA. The CDR3 is made up of 14 amino acids. The variable domain in full, completed from reference TRBV7-2 and TRBJ2-3, reads GAGVSQSPSNKVTEKGKDVELRCDPISGHTALYWYRQSLGQGLEFLIYFQGNSAPDKSGLPSDRFSAERTGGSVSTLTIQRTQQEDSAVYLCARSPITSTDTQYFGPGTRLTVL.

This clonotype showed up many times. The CDR3: CASSQGLAAYNEQFF. CDR3 DNA sequence: TGTGCCAGCAGCCAAGGGCTAGCGGCCTACAATGAGCAGTTCTTC. The genes are TRBV3-1 and TRBJ2-1; 7 bases map to TRBD2. The CDR3 loop spans 15 amino acids. The germline V gene encodes CDR1 LGHDT and CDR2 YNNKEL (reference sequence). V was clipped by 1 base and J by 2 bases; unmatched bases: 2.

A few counts support this clonotype. This chain links TRBV4-1 with TRBJ2-6; D not resolved. The CDR3 covers 14 residues. Germline CDR1 MGHRA, CDR2 YSYEKL. V dropped 6 bases and J dropped 6 bases, with 12 bases sitting between them. CDR3 coding DNA: TGCGCCAGCAGGGCAATATTGACGGCCAACGTCCTGACTTTC. This gives the protein CASRAILTANVLTF.

J is TRBJ2-5 and V is TRBV14; D might be TRBD2 (5 bases). Germline CDR1 is SGHDN and CDR2 is FVKESK. The CDR3 runs 12 residues. With 3 bases removed from V and 7 bases from J, the gap between germline ends came to 9 bases. The CDR3 loop is CASSHRSGTQYF. The CDR3 region has the DNA TGTGCCAGCAGCCACAGAAGCGGGACCCAGTACTTC.

In this sample, this clonotype turned up many times. This chain links TRBV29-1 with TRBJ2-1; D ambiguous. Trimming took off 5 bases at V and 3 bases at J, with 11 bases between the two ends. This CDR3 region has 13 residues. CDR1 is SQVTM and CDR2 is ANQGSEA in the germline V gene. CDR3 nucleotide sequence: TGCAGCGTTTACAGAAACAACTACAATGAGCAGTTCTTC. It translates to CSVYRNNYNEQFF.

The sample holds many counts of this clonotype. J is TRBJ2-3 and V is TRBV12-3 or TRBV12-4, with a weak D call TRBD1 (5 bases). This CDR3 spans 16 amino acids. V lost 5 bases and J 3 bases, leaving 18 bases between the germline ends. The CDR3 loop reads CASSKQGEVMTDTQYF. CDR3 bases: TGTGCCAGCAGTAAGCAGGGCGAGGTTATGACAGATACGCAGTATTTT.